The 18 T cell receptor beta chains in this list originate from one sample, sequenced in a study of T cell changes during pregnancy in multiple sclerosis (dated by TCRdb to about 2019). Receptor amplification or capture employed the immunoSEQ multiplex PCR assay. As stored in TCRdb, this immuneACCESS dataset retains in-frame rearrangements with V and J assigned. A fraction of the clones does not appear; measured against another copy, unresolved V genes explain less than half of the discrepancy, and the remainder lacks a known reason. The sample table shows under 70,000 clones, and approximately 90% are seen once. Of the sample, 1.3% falls within the top ten clones. The material sequenced was peripheral blood, taken in the second trimester of pregnancy. The receptors here all came from a female donor with multiple sclerosis, enrolled in a pregnancy study.

This rearrangement joins TRBV5-1 to TRBJ1-1; 8 positions agree with TRBD1. Looked up from germline, CDR1 is SGHRS and CDR2 is YFSETQ. Trimming took 5 bases from V and 10 from J; bases not matched to a gene: 13. CDR3 length equals 14 residues. CDR3 in amino acids: CASSQTQGAHVAFF. The CDR3 DNA follows: TGCGCCAGCAGTCAAACCCAGGGGGCGCACGTAGCTTTCTTT.

This chain joins TRBV2 and TRBJ1-6; perhaps TRBD1 as D (5 bases). The CDR3 sequence is 17 residues long. V gave up 0 bases and J gave up 4 bases, with 13 bases separating them. Germline V gene lookup returns CDR1 SNHLY and CDR2 FYNNEI. The CDR3, as DNA: TGTGCCAGCAGTGAAGCCAGAAGGGGCTTTTATAATTCACCCCTCCACTTT. Its translation is CASSEARRGFYNSPLHF.

About this clone itself: An end of the junction differs from the germline gene, which may be a read error. The V call is TRBV7-7, the J call TRBJ2-2; the D is unclear. Germline V gene data show CDR1 as SSHAT and CDR2 as FNYEAQ (reference sequence). This CDR3 contains 15 residues. CDR3 coding DNA: TGTGCTAGCAGCCCCTTCTCGGGGAACACCGGGGAGCTGTTTTTT. It is translated as CASSPFSGNTGELFF.

The chain links TRBV30 to TRBJ1-1, with D possibly being TRBD1 (5 bases). The CDR3 has 13 residues. Looked up from germline, CDR1 is GTSNPN and CDR2 is SVGIG (reference sequence). V gave up 3 bases and J gave up 4 bases, with 12 bases separating them. This CDR3 is CAWSRDSGTEAFF. CDR3 coding DNA: TGTGCCTGGAGCCGGGACTCGGGCACTGAAGCTTTCTTT.

The chain couples TRBV7-6 to TRBJ1-4; TRBD1 matches 7 bases. Germline CDR1 and CDR2: SGHVS and FNYEAQ. This CDR3 has 15 residues. V trimming: 1 base; J trimming: 4 bases; junction bases outside the gene matches: 3. CDR3 DNA: TGTGCCAGCAGCTTAGAGGGACAGCTTAATGAAAAACTGTTTTTT. Its translation is CASSLEGQLNEKLFF.

The V and J genes are TRBV9 and TRBJ1-6, with a possible D match to TRBD1 (6 bases). Trimming took 3 bases from V and 10 from J, leaving 17 bases between them. CDR3 length equals 15 residues. CDR1 SGDLS and CDR2 YYNGEE come from the germline V gene. The CDR3 DNA reads TGTGCCAGCAGCGAGGGACACTCGGTTCTGTCACCCCTCCACTTT. Translating it yields CASSEGHSVLSPLHF. Together with reference TRBV9 and TRBJ1-6, the CDR3 gives the full variable domain: DSGVTQTPKHLITATGQRVTLRCSPRSGDLSVYWYQQSLDQGLQFLIQYYNGEERAKGNILERFSAQQFPDLHSELNLSSLELGDSALYFCASSEGHSVLSPLHFGNGTRLTVT.

This rearrangement joins TRBV19 to TRBJ2-5; D is possibly TRBD1 (5 bases). CDR1 and CDR2 (germline): LNHDA, SQIVND (reference sequence). The CDR3 is 13 amino acids. V shed 0 bases and J shed 5 bases, with 7 bases lying between them. CDR3 nucleotide sequence: TGTGCCAGTAGTATAGACAGGGCCGAGACCCAGTACTTC. It yields the protein CASSIDRAETQYF. Using reference TRBV19 and TRBJ2-5 for the parts outside the CDR3, the full variable domain is DGGITQSPKYLFRKEGQNVTLSCEQNLNHDAMYWYRQDPGQGLRLIYYSQIVNDFQKGDIAEGYSVSREKKESFPLTVTSAQKNPTAFYLCASSIDRAETQYFGPGTRLLVL.

The rearrangement uses TRBV7-8 and TRBJ1-5; perhaps TRBD1 as D (6 bases). The CDR3 runs to 15 residues. The germline V and J ends were trimmed by 4 bases and 5 bases, with 15 bases remaining between them. Germline V gene sequence: CDR1 SGHVS, CDR2 FQNEAQ. CDR3: CASSSQTGADQPQHF. For the CDR3, the DNA is TGTGCCAGCAGCTCACAGACAGGTGCGGATCAGCCCCAGCATTTT.

The chain links TRBV25-1 to TRBJ2-5; possible D gene TRBD2, 6 bases. This CDR3 comprises 14 residues. Trimming pared 5 bases from V and 4 bases from J, leaving 14 bases between. Germline V lookup: CDR1 MGHDK, CDR2 SYGVNS. In DNA, the CDR3 is TGTGCCAGCAGTAAAGAAAGGGGAGGAGAGACCCAGTACTTC. It encodes CASSKERGGETQYF.

This chain uses TRBV11-2 with TRBJ1-1, with 9 bases matching TRBD1. Looked up from germline, CDR1 is SGHAT and CDR2 is FQNNGV. Trimming at V came to 7 bases and at J to 6 bases, leaving 9 bases not matched to a gene. The CDR3 length is 14 residues. The CDR3 here is CASKGTGKWAEAFF. The CDR3 DNA is TGTGCCAGCAAGGGGACAGGGAAATGGGCTGAAGCTTTCTTT.

The chain joins TRBV7-2 to TRBJ2-4; 9 nucleotides align to TRBD2. CDR1 SGHTA and CDR2 FQGNSA come from the germline V gene. The CDR3 has 15 residues. V was pared by 4 bases and J by 6 bases, with 7 bases of the junction left unmatched. The CDR3 coding sequence is TGTGCCAGCAGCTCCCCACCGGGACTAGCAAACATTCAGTACTTC. Protein product: CASSSPPGLANIQYF.

The chain carries TRBV5-6 and TRBJ2-1, with 11 nucleotides matching TRBD2. The CDR3 runs to 14 residues. V dropped 2 bases and J dropped 10; count of bases not matched to a gene: 5. CDR1 is SGHDT, CDR2 YYEEEE, per germline. CDR3 sequence reads: CASSLGLAGGEQFF. Here the CDR3 DNA reads TGTGCCAGCAGCTTAGGGCTAGCGGGGGGAGAGCAGTTCTTC.

J is TRBJ2-7 and V is TRBV2; 8 bases line up with TRBD1. CDR3 length: 17 amino acids. Germline CDR1 is SNHLY and CDR2 is FYNNEI. Trimming at V came to 0 bases and at J to 6 bases, leaving 13 bases not matched to a gene. The CDR3 DNA reads TGTGCCAGCAGTGAAGCGCTTCAGGGGGCAGTCGTTGGCGAGCAGTACTTC. This sequence encodes CASSEALQGAVVGEQYF.

This clone was recorded only once. The chain carries TRBV7-9 and TRBJ2-7; perhaps TRBD2 as D (6 bases). The CDR3 sequence is 18 residues long. The V and J ends lost 4 bases and 2 bases respectively, with 24 bases between them. Germline assignment: CDR1 SEHNR and CDR2 FQNEAQ (reference sequence). As DNA, the CDR3 is TGTGCCAGCAGCTCCCCCCTCCCGACGGGGGAGAAAGCCTACGAGCAGTACTTC. Amino acid sequence: CASSSPLPTGEKAYEQYF. The variable domain in full, with the rest retrieved from reference TRBV7-9 and TRBJ2-7, is DTGVSQNPRHKITKRGQNVTFRCDPISEHNRLYWYRQTLGQGPEFLTYFQNEAQLEKSRLLSDRFSAERPKGSFSTLEIQRTEQGDSAMYLCASSSPLPTGEKAYEQYFGPGTRLTVT.

This chain uses TRBV30 with TRBJ2-3; TRBD1 matches at 7 bases. There are 15 residues in the CDR3. Looked up from germline, CDR1 is GTSNPN and CDR2 is SVGIG (reference sequence). V trimming: 3 bases; J trimming: 3 bases; junction bases outside the gene matches: 9. Here the CDR3 reads CAWRDRTGRTDTQYF. In nucleotides, the CDR3 is TGTGCCTGGAGGGATCGGACAGGTCGGACAGATACGCAGTATTTT.

The V and J genes are TRBV6-6 and TRBJ1-3, with D possibly TRBD1 on 6 matching bases. V gave up 2 bases and J gave up 2 bases, with 13 bases separating them. The CDR3 runs 16 residues. Germline V gene lookup returns CDR1 MNHNY and CDR2 SVGAGI (reference sequence). Here the CDR3 DNA reads TGTGCCAGCAGTTACCCCGTCCGGACAGCTGGAAACACCATATATTTT. Its protein product is CASSYPVRTAGNTIYF.

The J gene is TRBJ2-2, the V gene TRBV30, with 8 positions matching TRBD1. Germline CDR1 and CDR2: GTSNPN and SVGIG (reference sequence). V gave up 8 bases and J gave up 1 base; unmatched junction bases: 6. The CDR3 consists of 14 residues. The CDR3: CAQPGTGNTGELFF. The CDR3 region has the DNA TGTGCCCAACCCGGGACAGGGAACACCGGGGAGCTGTTTTTT.

The chain employs TRBV5-4 and TRBJ2-5; D is undetermined. The CDR3 consists of 15 residues. V dropped 1 base and J dropped 0 bases, with 10 bases sitting between them. Germline CDR1 and CDR2: SGHNT and YYREEE (reference sequence). This CDR3 reads CASSLFEKNQETQYF. The CDR3 nucleotides are TGTGCCAGCAGCTTGTTTGAGAAGAACCAAGAGACCCAGTACTTC. Based on the CDR3 plus reference TRBV5-4 and TRBJ2-5, the full variable domain is ETGVTQSPTHLIKTRGQQVTLRCSSQSGHNTVSWYQQALGQGPQFIFQYYREEENGRGNFPPRFSGLQFPNYSSELNVNALELDDSALYLCASSLFEKNQETQYFGPGTRLLVL.